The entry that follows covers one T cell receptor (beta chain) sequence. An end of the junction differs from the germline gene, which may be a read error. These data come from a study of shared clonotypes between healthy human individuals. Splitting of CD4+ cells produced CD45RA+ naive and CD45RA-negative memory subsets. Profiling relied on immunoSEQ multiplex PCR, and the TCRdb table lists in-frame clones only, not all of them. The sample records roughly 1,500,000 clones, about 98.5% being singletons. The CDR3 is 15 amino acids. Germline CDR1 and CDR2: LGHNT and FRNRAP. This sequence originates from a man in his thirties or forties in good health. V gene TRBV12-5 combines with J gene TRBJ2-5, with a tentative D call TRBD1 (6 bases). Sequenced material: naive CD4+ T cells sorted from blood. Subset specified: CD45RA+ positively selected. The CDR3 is CASGLGASSQETQYF. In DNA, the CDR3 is TGTGCTAGTGGCTTGGGGGCCAGCAGTCAAGAGACCCAGTACTTC.